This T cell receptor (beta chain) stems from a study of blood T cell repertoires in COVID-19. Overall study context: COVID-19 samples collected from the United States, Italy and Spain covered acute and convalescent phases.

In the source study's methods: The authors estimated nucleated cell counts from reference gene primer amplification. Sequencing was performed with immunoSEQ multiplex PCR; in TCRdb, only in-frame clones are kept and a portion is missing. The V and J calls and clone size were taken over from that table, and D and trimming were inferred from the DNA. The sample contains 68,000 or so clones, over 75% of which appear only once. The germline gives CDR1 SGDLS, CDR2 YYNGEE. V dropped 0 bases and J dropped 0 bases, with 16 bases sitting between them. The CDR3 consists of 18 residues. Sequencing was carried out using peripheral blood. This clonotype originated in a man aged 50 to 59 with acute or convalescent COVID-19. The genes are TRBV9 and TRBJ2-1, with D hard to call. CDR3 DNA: TGTGCCAGCAGCGTAGGTTATTCGGCGGAAACCTCCTACAATGAGCAGTTCTTC. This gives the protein CASSVGYSAETSYNEQFF. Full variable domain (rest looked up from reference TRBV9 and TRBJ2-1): DSGVTQTPKHLITATGQRVTLRCSPRSGDLSVYWYQQSLDQGLQFLIQYYNGEERAKGNILERFSAQQFPDLHSELNLSSLELGDSALYFCASSVGYSAETSYNEQFFGPGTRLTVL.